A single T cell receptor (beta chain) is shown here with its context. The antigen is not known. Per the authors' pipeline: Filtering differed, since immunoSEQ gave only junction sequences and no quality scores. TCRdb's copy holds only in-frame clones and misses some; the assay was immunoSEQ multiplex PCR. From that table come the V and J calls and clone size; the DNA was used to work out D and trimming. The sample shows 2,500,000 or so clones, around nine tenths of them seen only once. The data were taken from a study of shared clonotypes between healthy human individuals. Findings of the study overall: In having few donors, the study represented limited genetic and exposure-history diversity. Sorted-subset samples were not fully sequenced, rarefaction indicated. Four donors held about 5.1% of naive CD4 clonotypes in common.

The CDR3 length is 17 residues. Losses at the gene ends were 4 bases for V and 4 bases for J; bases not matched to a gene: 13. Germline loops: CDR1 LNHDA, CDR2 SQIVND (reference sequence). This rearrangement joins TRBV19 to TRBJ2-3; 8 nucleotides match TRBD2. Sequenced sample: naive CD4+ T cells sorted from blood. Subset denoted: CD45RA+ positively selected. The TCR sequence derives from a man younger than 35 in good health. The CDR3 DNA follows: TGTGCCAGTAGTACCGACCGGGGCGGGGGGTTGCCAGATACGCAGTATTTT. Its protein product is CASSTDRGGGLPDTQYF.